This T cell receptor beta chain was observed in a study of Graves' ophthalmopathy and Graves' hyperthyroidism. Researchers classed hyperthyroidism as stable given no ophthalmopathy within 18 months of follow-up. This clonotype was seen at least ten times. Trimming left V 6 bases short and J 2 bases short, with 20 bases between. This CDR3 spans 16 amino acids. From RNA, the CDR3 regions of TCR beta chains were amplified and sequenced. RT-PCR in the first round used HTBI primers; a second-round multiplex PCR followed. TCRdb used MiXCR to reprocess the multiplex PCR reads, holding one entry per CDR3 protein. Of about 620,000 distinct CDR3 sequences listed, over 20% are singletons.

Source material: peripheral blood. This sequence originates from a woman younger than 35 with stable Graves' hyperthyroidism. Some clones in this sample may be carry-over from other donors' samples. The chain is built from TRBV12-3 or TRBV12-4 and TRBJ2-7; a possible D gene is TRBD1 (6 bases). CDR3 sequence: CASSLRGLEGTYEQYF. In DNA, the CDR3 is TGTGCCAGCAGCCTCAGGGGATTAGAGGGAACCTACGAGCAGTACTTC.